The 21 T cell receptor beta chains in this list originate from one sample, sequenced in a study of T cell responses to AZD1222 COVID-19 vaccine. TCRdb keeps only in-frame clones here, not all; method: immunoSEQ multiplex PCR. The table includes roughly 140,000 clones, around 83% detected once. The sample consisted of peripheral blood, taken on day 0 of MenACWY control vaccination. These receptors were taken from an adult in good health.

This clone has ten or more counts. This chain joins TRBV5-1 and TRBJ1-1; D unclear. The CDR3 has 13 residues. The germline V and J ends were trimmed by 1 base and 4 bases, with 8 bases remaining between them. The germline V gene encodes CDR1 SGHRS and CDR2 YFSETQ. The CDR3 loop reads CASSLLVGTEAFF. The CDR3 coding sequence is TGCGCCAGCAGCTTGTTGGTGGGCACTGAAGCTTTCTTT.

The chain uses TRBV19 and TRBJ1-5; the D is unclear. CDR1 and CDR2 (germline): LNHDA, SQIVND (reference sequence). The CDR3 spans 14 residues. Trimming removed 4 bases from V and 5 bases from J, with 12 bases in between. This CDR3 is CASSSQVAHQPQHF. In DNA form, the CDR3 reads TGTGCCAGTAGTAGTCAGGTCGCCCATCAGCCCCAGCATTTT.

The CDR3 DNA follows: TGTGCCAGCAGTTCCTTTACAGGACCTAGCAATCAGCCCCAGCATTTT. The encoded protein is CASSSFTGPSNQPQHF. The chain links TRBV27 to TRBJ1-5, with D tentatively TRBD1 (5 bases). Looked up from germline, CDR1 is MNHEY and CDR2 is SMNVEV (reference sequence). V lost 4 bases and J lost 0, with 13 bases in between. This CDR3 comprises 16 residues.

J is TRBJ2-3 and V is TRBV7-9; tentatively, D is TRBD1 or TRBD2 (6 bases each). V was shortened by 3 bases and J by 0 bases, with 10 bases between the two germline ends. The CDR3 is 15 amino acids. From germline, CDR1 is SEHNR and CDR2 FQNEAQ (reference sequence). CDR3 sequence (DNA): TGTGCCAGCAGCTTTGGGGGGCTTAGCACAGATACGCAGTATTTT. This gives the protein CASSFGGLSTDTQYF.

The gene calls are TRBV9 and TRBJ2-3; D remains unclear. Germline CDR1 is SGDLS and CDR2 is YYNGEE. V gave up 1 base and J gave up 2 bases, with 5 bases separating them. This CDR3 is 13 amino acids long. The CDR3 loop is CASSVPATDTQYF. The CDR3 DNA reads as TGTGCCAGCAGCGTACCAGCCACAGATACGCAGTATTTT. Full variable domain (missing parts from reference TRBV9 and TRBJ2-3): DSGVTQTPKHLITATGQRVTLRCSPRSGDLSVYWYQQSLDQGLQFLIQYYNGEERAKGNILERFSAQQFPDLHSELNLSSLELGDSALYFCASSVPATDTQYFGPGTRLTVL.

V usage is TRBV7-2 and J usage is TRBJ2-5; tentative D call: TRBD1 (5 bases). This CDR3 has 14 residues. The germline gives CDR1 SGHTA, CDR2 FQGNSA. V was cut by 2 bases and J by 4 bases, with 11 bases left in between. The CDR3 here is CASSLFGATETQYF. The DNA of the CDR3 is TGTGCCAGCAGCTTATTTGGGGCTACAGAGACCCAGTACTTC.

V gene TRBV7-3 combines with J gene TRBJ1-1, with TRBD1 as a possible D gene (5 bases). Germline V gene sequence: CDR1 SGHTA, CDR2 FQGTGA. The CDR3 extends over 14 amino acids. Trimming cost V 5 bases and J 3 bases, with 13 bases left between them. Here the CDR3 DNA reads TGTGCCAGCAGCAAAAACGGGGGGTACACTGAAGCTTTCTTT. It encodes CASSKNGGYTEAFF.

The V gene is TRBV28, the J gene TRBJ1-5; 9 bases align to TRBD1. Trimming took 4 bases from V and 6 from J; bases not matched to a gene: 4. The CDR3 contains 14 residues. Germline V lookup: CDR1 MDHEN, CDR2 SYDVKM. The CDR3 nucleotides read TGTGCCAGCAGTTCGGGACAGGGTATTCAGCCCCAGCATTTT. Protein product: CASSSGQGIQPQHF.

The chain uses TRBV9 and TRBJ1-2; 10 nucleotides agree with TRBD1. This CDR3 is built from 15 residues. Germline V lookup: CDR1 SGDLS, CDR2 YYNGEE. With V trimmed by 3 bases and J by 7 bases, 9 bases remained unmatched. CDR3 amino acids: CASSAQDRGQGGYTF. The CDR3 DNA sequence: TGTGCCAGCAGCGCCCAAGACAGGGGGCAGGGTGGCTACACCTTC.

This clone was observed a few times. The genes are TRBV6-1 and TRBJ2-7; 7 bases align to TRBD1. The CDR3 totals 16 residues. In germline, CDR1 is MNHNS, CDR2 SASEGT. V shed 0 bases and J 1 base; nucleotides not matched to a gene: 6. The CDR3 DNA reads TGTGCCAGCAGTGAAGCGGGTCAACAGGGGTCCTACGAGCAGTACGTC. Residues: CASSEAGQQGSYEQYV.

DNA of the CDR3: TGTGCCAGCTTGGCGGGGGCCTACTACAATGAGCAGTTCTTC. This codes for CASLAGAYYNEQFF. The chain joins TRBV2 to TRBJ2-1; TRBD2 is a possible D gene (7 bases). There are 14 residues in the CDR3. Looked up from germline, CDR1 is SNHLY and CDR2 is FYNNEI. Trimming left V 8 bases short and J 3 bases short, with 14 bases between.

The DNA of the CDR3 is TGTGCCAGCAGTGGGTGGGACAGTGGGAATTCACCCCTCCACTTT. This sequence encodes CASSGWDSGNSPLHF. The V and J genes are TRBV2 and TRBJ1-6; 7 positions agree with TRBD1. This CDR3 has 15 amino acids. Per the germline V gene, CDR1 is SNHLY and CDR2 is FYNNEI. The V gene end was trimmed by 4 bases and the J gene end by 7 bases; junction bases not matched to a gene: 7.

This rearrangement joins TRBV6-6 to TRBJ1-5; 9 nucleotides match TRBD1. Germline lookup yields CDR1 MNHNY and CDR2 SVGAGI (reference sequence). V gave up 5 bases and J gave up 7 bases; unmatched junction bases: 9. CDR3 length: 15 residues. CDR3 loop: CASSRPGQGKQPQHF. CDR3 sequence (DNA): TGTGCCAGCAGTCGACCGGGACAGGGAAAACAGCCCCAGCATTTT.

The chain carries TRBV19 and TRBJ1-1; possibly TRBD1 for D (5 bases). Germline V gives CDR1 LNHDA, CDR2 SQIVND (reference sequence). CDR3 length: 13 residues. Between the trimmed V and J ends, which lost 3 bases and 9 bases, there was a span of 14 bases. Here the CDR3 DNA reads TGTGCCAGTAGTATCCCCGGGACGGGTAAAGCTTTCTTT. This codes for CASSIPGTGKAFF.

The V and J genes are TRBV6-2 or TRBV6-3 and TRBJ2-6; D is tentatively TRBD1 or TRBD2 (5 bases each). There are 14 residues in the CDR3. Germline lookup yields CDR1 MNHEY and CDR2 SVGEGT. The V end lost 2 bases, the J end lost 15 bases, and 17 bases lay between the germline ends. CDR3 nucleotide sequence: TGTGCCAGCAGTTACCAAGGGACCCTTGGGGACCTGACTTTC. Encoded protein: CASSYQGTLGDLTF.

The rearrangement uses TRBV4-1 and TRBJ1-5, with D perhaps TRBD1 (6 bases). V was pared by 5 bases and J by 3 bases, with 20 bases between. The CDR3 totals 17 residues. Germline lookup yields CDR1 MGHRA and CDR2 YSYEKL. CDR3 nucleotide sequence: TGCGCCAGCAGCTACGAACCAGGGGCGATTTTCAATCAGCCCCAGCATTTT. Translating gives CASSYEPGAIFNQPQHF.

The chain couples TRBV5-4 to TRBJ1-2, with 7 bases matching TRBD1. V shed 2 bases, J shed 1 base, and the junction held 5 bases outside the gene matches. Germline loops: CDR1 SGHNT, CDR2 YYREEE (reference sequence). The length of the CDR3 is 15 residues. This CDR3 is CASSFQTGHNYGYTF. The CDR3 nucleotides read TGTGCCAGCAGCTTTCAGACAGGGCATAACTATGGCTACACCTTC.

The gene calls are TRBV15 and TRBJ2-6, with 7 bases aligning to TRBD1. The germline V gene encodes CDR1 LNHNV and CDR2 YYDKDF (reference sequence). This CDR3 is 17 amino acids long. V was clipped by 2 bases and J by 4 bases; unmatched bases: 8. The CDR3 sequence is CATSRLRPGQGANVLTF. CDR3 DNA sequence: TGTGCCACCAGCAGACTCCGCCCGGGACAGGGGGCCAACGTCCTGACTTTC.

This clone was observed a handful of times. The CDR3 loop reads CASSKVRAGIYEQYF. The CDR3 DNA is TGTGCCAGCAGCAAAGTCAGGGCAGGGATCTACGAGCAGTACTTC. This chain links TRBV21-1 with TRBJ2-7; no DNA check was done on the table's D call, TRBD1. TRBV21-1 is a recognized pseudogene. The CDR3 has 15 amino acids.

This chain joins TRBV5-1 and TRBJ1-2; D gene ambiguous. The V and J ends lost 0 bases and 4 bases respectively, with 13 bases between them. Germline CDR1 and CDR2: SGHRS and YFSETQ. This CDR3 has 15 amino acids. Here the CDR3 reads CASSLDGQTSYGYTF. The CDR3 DNA reads as TGCGCCAGCAGCTTGGACGGGCAAACTAGCTATGGCTACACCTTC. The full variable domain, with the rest looked up from reference TRBV5-1 and TRBJ1-2, is KAGVTQTPRYLIKTRGQQVTLSCSPISGHRSVSWYQQTPGQGLQFLFEYFSETQRNKGNFPGRFSGRQFSNSRSEMNVSTLELGDSALYLCASSLDGQTSYGYTFGSGTRLTVV.

The gene calls are TRBV19 and TRBJ1-1; no firm D call. CDR1 LNHDA and CDR2 SQIVND come from the germline V gene (reference sequence). V was pared by 5 bases and J by 5 bases, with 18 bases between. This CDR3 region has 15 residues. The CDR3 nucleotides are TGTGCCAGTAGTTTCGGGCCAAGTATGACAACTGAAGCTTTCTTT. It encodes CASSFGPSMTTEAFF.